This is a list of T cell receptor beta chains from one sample in a study of shared clonotypes between healthy human individuals. Profiled with immunoSEQ multiplex PCR; TCRdb holds only in-frame clones, not every one. In the table there are roughly 2.2 million clones, approximately 93% of which are singletons. Sequenced material: naive CD4+ T cells from PBMCs. The source is a man aged 18 to 30 in good health. Some clones in this sample may be carry-over from other donors' samples. Both conserved end residues are part of each CDR3. A D gene is named only where the DNA matches it firmly. Only some rows state a clone size, as once, few, many or a class for expanded clones.

>TRBV11-2|TRBJ2-1|-|-
CASSLDRVRNNEQFF
TGTGCCAGCAGCTTAGACAGGGTTAGGAACAATGAGCAGTTCTTC
>TRBV2|TRBJ2-3|-|once
CASVGRGSTDTQYF
TGTGCCAGCGTGGGGCGGGGTAGCACAGATACGCAGTATTTT
>TRBV28|TRBJ2-7|TRBD2|-
CASRQSGSVHHEQYF
TGTGCCAGCAGGCAAAGCGGGAGCGTACATCACGAGCAGTACTTC
>TRBV5-1|TRBJ1-1|TRBD1|few
CASTGQGLNTEAFF
TGCGCCAGCACGGGACAGGGCCTGAACACTGAAGCTTTCTTT
>TRBV4-1|TRBJ1-1|-|few
CASSPGTGARTEAFF
TGCGCCAGCAGCCCCGGGACGGGGGCACGAACTGAAGCTTTCTTT
>TRBV9|TRBJ2-3|-|-
CASSGNYKSGRTDTQYF
TGTGCCAGCAGCGGGAATTATAAGTCCGGCCGCACAGATACGCAGTATTTT
>TRBV9|TRBJ2-5|TRBD2|-
CASSVVGLAAQETQYF
TGTGCCAGCAGCGTAGTAGGACTAGCGGCTCAAGAGACCCAGTACTTC
>TRBV14|TRBJ2-7|-|-
CASSQDPNGGKRYF
TGTGCCAGCAGCCAAGATCCCAATGGCGGTAAGCGGTACTTC
>TRBV7-2|TRBJ1-1|TRBD1|-
CASSPTGVGVGRGWTEAFF
TGTGCCAGCAGCCCGACAGGGGTTGGAGTGGGCAGGGGGTGGACTGAAGCTTTCTTT
>TRBV7-3|TRBJ2-7|TRBD2|-
CASSLGAGKTYEQYF
TGTGCCAGCAGCTTAGGAGCGGGGAAAACCTACGAGCAGTACTTC
>TRBV6-1|TRBJ2-5|-|once
CASSAKGETQYF
TGTGCCAGCAGTGCCAAAGGGGAGACCCAGTACTTC
>TRBV28|TRBJ1-4|-|-
CASRRGLNEKLFF
TGTGCCAGCAGACGGGGCCTTAATGAAAAACTGTTTTTT
>TRBV7-2|TRBJ2-6|-|-
CASRDSSGANVLTF
TGTGCCAGCAGGGATAGCTCTGGGGCCAACGTCCTGACTTTC
>TRBV7-6|TRBJ2-1|-|once
CASSSRTGPSYYNEQFF
TGTGCCAGCAGCTCTCGTACGGGACCATCCTACTACAATGAGCAGTTCTTC
>TRBV6-6|TRBJ2-7|-|-
CASSVTGSYEQYF
TGTGCCAGCAGCGTTACAGGGTCCTACGAGCAGTACTTC
>TRBV11-2|TRBJ1-1|-|-
CASSLNGFNTEAFF
TGTGCCAGCAGCCTGAATGGCTTCAACACTGAAGCTTTCTTT
>TRBV7-9|TRBJ2-5|-|-
CASSLIGSGETQYF
TGTGCCAGCAGCTTAATCGGTAGCGGAGAGACCCAGTACTTC
>TRBV18|TRBJ1-5|-|-
CASSADSNQPQHF
TGTGCCAGCTCCGCGGACAGCAATCAGCCCCAGCATTTT
>TRBV5-4|TRBJ2-7|TRBD2|-
CASSLSTSGRAGYEQYF
TGTGCCAGCAGCTTGTCTACTAGCGGGAGGGCCGGGTACGAGCAGTACTTC
>TRBV7-3|TRBJ2-3|-|-
CASSLTSPGPTDTQYF
TGTGCCAGCAGCTTAACTTCACCAGGCCCCACAGATACGCAGTATTTT
>TRBV4-3|TRBJ1-2|-|-
CASSRTDSNYGYTF
TGCGCCAGCAGCCGTACCGACAGTAACTATGGCTACACCTTC
>TRBV6-1|TRBJ2-7|TRBD1|-
CASSGGTGGTYEQYF
TGTGCCAGCAGTGGGGGGACAGGGGGGACCTACGAGCAGTACTTC
>TRBV5-4|TRBJ1-4|-|once
CASSYGGREKLFF
TGTGCCAGCAGCTACGGAGGCCGAGAAAAACTGTTTTTT
>TRBV6-6|TRBJ1-5|-|-
CASSYSRSFGPQHF
TGTGCCAGCAGTTACTCTAGAAGCTTTGGGCCCCAGCATTTT
>TRBV29-1|TRBJ2-5|-|-
CSVREWGEKETQYF
TGCAGCGTTAGGGAATGGGGAGAAAAAGAGACCCAGTACTTC
>TRBV5-1|TRBJ2-3|TRBD2|-
CASSLLTSGGTDTQYF
TGCGCCAGCAGCTTGCTCACTAGCGGTGGCACAGATACGCAGTATTTT
>TRBV9|TRBJ2-7|TRBD1|-
CASSGDRVEQYF
TGTGCCAGCAGCGGGGACAGGGTCGAGCAGTACTTC
>TRBV4-1|TRBJ1-1|-|-
CASSLDSDFTEAFF
TGCGCCAGCAGCTTGGACAGTGACTTCACTGAAGCTTTCTTT
>TRBV9|TRBJ2-2|-|-
CASSVVAGELFF
TGTGCCAGCAGCGTAGTCGCCGGGGAGCTGTTTTTT
>TRBV18|TRBJ1-5|TRBD1|-
CASSEKQGRNQPQHF
TGTGCCAGCTCCGAGAAACAGGGGCGCAATCAGCCCCAGCATTTT
>TRBV9|TRBJ2-7|-|-
CASSVRQTPTPGEQYF
TGTGCCAGCAGCGTACGACAGACCCCCACCCCTGGCGAGCAGTACTTC
>TRBV11-2|TRBJ1-1|-|few
CASGGQLNTEAFF
TGTGCCAGCGGAGGACAGCTGAACACTGAAGCTTTCTTT
>TRBV7-6|TRBJ2-2|-|-
CASSPPGRNTGELFF
TGTGCCAGCAGCCCCCCGGGCAGAAACACCGGGGAGCTGTTTTTT
>TRBV5-1|TRBJ2-2|-|-
CASDTGTRTGELFF
TGCGCCAGCGACACCGGGACCAGGACCGGGGAGCTGTTTTTT
>TRBV5-1|TRBJ2-7|TRBD2|once
CASSLGSSGSSYEQYF
TGCGCCAGCAGCTTGGGTAGTAGCGGGAGTTCCTACGAGCAGTACTTC
>TRBV30|TRBJ1-4|-|-
CAWSIKRGWVEKLFF
TGTGCCTGGAGTATCAAGAGGGGCTGGGTTGAAAAACTGTTTTTT
>TRBV2|TRBJ1-6|TRBD1|-
CASNSRGQSPLHF
TGTGCCAGCAATAGCAGGGGGCAATCACCCCTCCACTTT
>TRBV18|TRBJ1-5|TRBD1|-
CASSPQHGTGGNQPQHF
TGTGCCAGCTCACCTCAACACGGGACAGGGGGCAATCAGCCCCAGCATTTT
>TRBV6-1|TRBJ1-3|TRBD1|once
CASSVRSTGPGNTIYF
TGTGCCAGCAGTGTCCGATCGACAGGGCCCGGAAACACCATATATTTT
>TRBV5-1|TRBJ2-5|TRBD2|-
CASSFSLAGGSETQYF
TGCGCCAGCAGCTTTTCTCTAGCGGGAGGGTCAGAGACCCAGTACTTC
>TRBV15|TRBJ2-7|TRBD1|once
CATSRVLQGAYEQYF
TGTGCCACCAGCAGAGTCCTCCAGGGGGCTTACGAGCAGTACTTC
>TRBV6-5|TRBJ2-3|TRBD1|-
CASSSRQGVRTDTQYF
TGTGCCAGCAGTTCGCGACAGGGGGTACGAACAGATACGCAGTATTTT
>TRBV10-3|TRBJ1-4|-|-
CAISDSRGTNEKLFF
TGTGCCATCAGTGACAGCCGCGGGACTAATGAAAAACTGTTTTTT
>TRBV18|TRBJ2-5|TRBD2|-
CASSLAGGAETQYF
TGTGCCAGCTCGCTAGCGGGAGGGGCAGAGACCCAGTACTTC